The entry that follows covers one T cell receptor beta chain sequence. Its antigen remains undetermined. The record has no base qualities; no much larger clone is one base away. This sample was taken from a study of blood T cell repertoires in COVID-19 (dated by TCRdb to the early 2020s). In terms of the full investigation: The collaborator samples originated in the United States, Italy and Spain and spanned the acute and convalescent phases of COVID-19. The prospective study material was composed of cDNA or gDNA derived from T cells, B-cell-depleted T cells, or PBMCs. Deeply sampled blood TCRbeta repertoires from subjects exposed to, actively infected with, or recovered from COVID-19 were included in the dataset. The repertoires were released in a freely available public database meant as a resource for research on the immune response to SARS-CoV-2. The samples were drawn from two sources: the first 160 participants of the ongoing ImmuneRACE study, and 1,254 subjects contributed by 6 global collaborators. Nearly every sample came with metadata listing a de-identified subject ID, COVID-19 status, age in years and sex. Where available, HLA class I and class II types were obtained from metadata supplied by the sample provider rather than from assay-based typing.

Including the terminal cysteine and phenylalanine, the CDR3 comprises 16 residues. Only the CDR3 region is kept as DNA, spanning 48 bases read in frame from base 1. Germline trimming amounts to 2 bases on V and 2 bases on J, with 5 as the count of junction bases outside the gene matches. Taken from the germline V gene (reference sequence), the CDR1 and CDR2 loops are LNHNV and YYDKDF. Overall results and qualifications from the work: How much clinical and demographic metadata was included differed by source and by participant, and the metadata was provided uncurated.

Each collaborating institution followed its own protocols to collect whole blood in K2EDTA tubes. Collaborator samples were shipped for TCRbeta analysis as frozen whole blood, isolated PBMCs, or DNA extracted from either sample type. The immunoSEQ Assay, a bias-controlled multiplex PCR, was used to amplify TCRbeta CDR3 regions from genomic DNA. In the paper's pipeline: Within the assay, amplification of reference gene primers was used to estimate how many nucleated cells each sample contained. Sequence reads were collapsed and filtered to measure the absolute abundance of every unique TCRbeta CDR3 rearrangement. For each sample, productive Simpson clonality was calculated as the square root of Simpson's diversity index across productive rearrangements. TCRdb holds this immuneACCESS table with in-frame rearrangements only. Some clones are missing; in checked studies, unresolved V genes explain under half, and the rest has no known cause. That table furnishes V, J and clone size, whereas the DNA furnished D and trimming. The sample profile shows 130,000 or so clones; about 80% of them were found once. Around 1.4% of the sample comes from the top ten.

The rearranged segments are TRBV15 and TRBJ1-5, and 8 bases in between align with TRBD1. The TCR originated in a human donor in a cohort sampled during active COVID-19. The material sequenced was peripheral blood. CDR3 reads: CATSRSTGAGNQPQHF. The DNA sequence is TGTGCCACCAGCAGATCGACAGGGGCGGGCAATCAGCCCCAGCATTTT.